One and the same sample provided the 3 T cell receptor beta chains below, sequenced in a study of T cell responses to AZD1222 COVID-19 vaccine. Method: immunoSEQ multiplex PCR; TCRdb's copy keeps in-frame clones and lacks some. The sample carries some 120,000 clones, over 85% recorded once. Material: peripheral blood, obtained on day 0 of AZD1222 vaccination. The receptors were gathered from an adult in good health.

CDR3 in amino acids: CASSYSLRYSGNTIYF. CDR3 sequence (DNA): TGTGCCAGCAGTTACTCGTTGAGGTACTCTGGAAACACCATATATTTT. The chain has TRBV6-5 and TRBJ1-3; unclear D gene. The germline CDR1 and CDR2 sequences are MNHEY and SVGAGI. Trimming took off 0 bases at V and 0 bases at J, with 9 bases between the two ends. This CDR3 spans 16 amino acids.

The chain joins TRBV7-8 to TRBJ2-7, with TRBD1 identical over 9 bases. CDR1 and CDR2 from the germline V gene are SGHVS and FQNEAQ. This CDR3 region has 15 residues. The junction had 2 bases not matched to a gene; V was cut back by 1 base and J by 1 base. CDR3 coding DNA: TGTGCCAGCAGCTTAGACAGGGGGCAATCCTACGAGCAGTACTTC. It encodes CASSLDRGQSYEQYF.

The chain combines TRBV12-3 or TRBV12-4 with TRBJ1-1; a weak D match, TRBD1 (5 bases). Trimming cost V 4 bases and J 7 bases, with 13 bases left between them. The CDR3 runs 13 residues. CDR3 nucleotide sequence: TGTGCCAGCAGTTCCTTCACAGGACTTGAAGCTTTCTTT. Its translation: CASSSFTGLEAFF.